This T cell receptor beta chain originates from a study of T cells in Graves' hyperthyroidism and ophthalmopathy. Study-wide context: Blood from the periphery was taken at initial diagnosis, before any treatment. Study-level points and caveats: Most thyroid-expanded clonotypes above 0.001 were also found in blood.

Ten or more counts support this clonotype. No antigen is known for it. Germline loops: CDR1 SNHLY, CDR2 FYNNEI. The CDR3 has 13 amino acids. V lost 8 bases to trimming and J lost 1 base, with 11 bases between them. Template material for amplifying TCR beta CDR3 regions consisted of RNA transcripts. Initially, a first-round RT-PCR of the TCR CDR3 employed the HTBI primer set. MiXCR was run by TCRdb on the multiplex PCR reads, yielding one entry per CDR3 protein. Of some 580,000 distinct CDR3 sequences listed, about a sixth are singletons. Uncontrolled infection, other autoimmune disease, pregnancy or lactation disqualified patients from enrolment. Fresh peripheral blood, 10 ml, yielded the PBMCs.

The gene calls are TRBV2 and TRBJ1-2; perhaps TRBD1 as D (6 bases). Source material: blood. The receptor was isolated from a woman aged 40 to 50 with Graves' ophthalmopathy. Here the CDR3 reads CASPEGGNYGYTF. CDR3 DNA sequence: TGTGCCAGCCCTGAGGGGGGTAACTATGGCTACACCTTC.